This is a list of T cell receptor beta chains from one sample in a study of blood T cell repertoires in COVID-19. TCRdb's table, derived via immunoSEQ multiplex PCR, lists solely in-frame clones and lacks some. Seen here are 130,000 to 150,000 clones, 65% to 80% observed once, and the top ten hold 1.9%. The material sequenced was peripheral blood. The receptor set was obtained from a woman aged 60 to 75 with acute or convalescent COVID-19. Both conserved end residues are part of each CDR3. A D gene is named only where the DNA matches it firmly. For some rows the clone size is stated as once, few or many, or as a class when expanded; others skip it.

V gene,clone size,J gene,D gene,CDR3 protein,CDR3 DNA
TRBV7-2,few,TRBJ1-2,.,CASSPGGIYYGYTF,TGTGCCAGCAGCCCTGGGGGGATTTACTATGGCTACACCTTC
TRBV2,.,TRBJ1-5,.,CASSREYTQPQHF,TGTGCCAGCAGCCGGGAATATACTCAGCCCCAGCATTTT
TRBV29-1,few,TRBJ1-1,.,CSVEQTAVTEAFF,TGCAGCGTTGAGCAGACAGCAGTCACTGAAGCTTTCTTT
TRBV4-2,.,TRBJ2-7,TRBD2,CASSQGLAGALNSYEQYF,TGTGCCAGCAGCCAAGGACTAGCGGGAGCTTTAAACTCCTACGAGCAGTACTTC
TRBV18,.,TRBJ2-1,.,CASSRGLLNEQFF,TGTGCCAGCTCACGGGGACTCCTCAATGAGCAGTTCTTC
TRBV7-3,once,TRBJ2-1,.,CASSPGTDLKQFF,TGTGCCAGCAGCCCCGGGACTGATCTAAAGCAGTTCTTC
TRBV7-8,.,TRBJ2-7,TRBD2,CASSYSGFYEQYF,TGTGCCAGCAGCTATAGCGGGTTCTACGAGCAGTACTTC
TRBV28,few,TRBJ1-2,TRBD1,CASRGQGNYGYTF,TGTGCCAGCAGGGGACAGGGGAACTATGGCTACACCTTC
TRBV16,.,TRBJ2-1,.,CASSRPVGAGRDNEQFF,TGTGCCAGCAGCCGCCCGGTAGGAGCGGGCAGGGACAATGAGCAGTTCTTC
TRBV10-1,.,TRBJ2-7,.,CASSEGYEQYF,TGCGCCAGCTCCGAGGGATACGAGCAGTACTTC
TRBV7-9,few,TRBJ2-3,TRBD2,CASSLSSGSADTQYF,TGTGCCAGCAGCTTATCTAGCGGGAGTGCAGATACGCAGTATTTT
TRBV2,.,TRBJ1-2,TRBD1,CASSLDGTGYGYTF,TGTGCCAGCAGTCTGGACGGGACAGGGTATGGCTACACCTTC
TRBV27,.,TRBJ2-1,.,CASSFLADLSYNEQFF,TGTGCCAGCAGTTTCTTAGCGGACCTCTCCTACAATGAGCAGTTCTTC
TRBV7-9,.,TRBJ2-3,TRBD2,CASSPRSGASTDTQYF,TGTGCCAGCAGCCCCCGAAGCGGGGCGAGCACAGATACGCAGTATTTT
TRBV7-9,few,TRBJ1-2,TRBD1,CASSLSAGQGAGGYTF,TGTGCCAGCAGCTTAAGTGCGGGACAGGGGGCAGGAGGCTACACCTTC
TRBV5-4,few,TRBJ2-3,TRBD2,CASSPGTSGWRGTDTQYF,TGTGCCAGCAGCCCCGGGACTAGCGGGTGGAGGGGCACAGATACGCAGTATTTT
TRBV19,few,TRBJ1-6,.,CASSTGVSPLHF,TGTGCCAGTAGTACAGGGGTTTCACCCCTCCACTTT
TRBV27,.,TRBJ2-7,.,CASSPGTGSLSGSTQYEQYF,TGTGCCAGCAGTCCCGGGACAGGGTCCCTCAGCGGGAGCACACAATACGAGCAGTACTTC
TRBV28,.,TRBJ2-3,TRBD2,CASSSGRADTQYF,TGTGCCAGCTCTAGCGGGAGGGCAGATACGCAGTATTTT
TRBV5-1,many,TRBJ2-3,TRBD2,CASSAPPGLAVPQRGDTQYF,TGCGCCAGCAGCGCCCCCCCGGGACTAGCCGTTCCGCAAAGAGGGGATACGCAGTATTTT
TRBV6-5,.,TRBJ1-5,.,CATEGGSQPQHF,TGTGCCACTGAGGGGGGGAGCCAGCCCCAGCATTTT
TRBV6-5,.,TRBJ2-7,.,CASTRTRYNYEQYF,TGTGCCAGCACACGGACAAGGTATAACTACGAGCAGTACTTC
TRBV5-4,few,TRBJ1-1,.,CASSLNTGTEAFF,TGTGCCAGCAGCTTGAACACGGGGACTGAAGCTTTCTTT
TRBV19,.,TRBJ2-1,TRBD2,CASSNLAGGGEQFF,TGTGCCAGTAGTAACCTAGCGGGAGGGGGTGAGCAGTTCTTC
TRBV12-3/TRBV12-4,.,TRBJ2-5,.,CASGRETQYF,TGTGCCAGCGGGCGAGAGACCCAGTACTTC
TRBV28,.,TRBJ1-4,TRBD1,CASSTRTGFNEKLFF,TGTGCCAGCAGTACTCGGACAGGGTTTAACGAAAAACTGTTTTTT
TRBV6-4,.,TRBJ2-1,.,CASSDKRMGINEQFF,TGTGCCAGCAGTGACAAGAGGATGGGTATCAATGAGCAGTTCTTC
TRBV6-5,.,TRBJ2-1,TRBD2,CASIRLAGVGEQFF,TGTGCCAGCATCCGGCTAGCGGGAGTTGGAGAGCAGTTCTTC
TRBV24-1,.,TRBJ1-5,.,CATSGSWGQPQHF,TGTGCCACCTCAGGGTCATGGGGTCAGCCCCAGCATTTT
TRBV2,.,TRBJ2-1,TRBD1,CASRTGVSNEQFF,TGTGCCAGCAGGACAGGGGTTAGCAATGAGCAGTTCTTC
TRBV19,few,TRBJ2-1,.,CASSIPGITDNEQFF,TGTGCCAGTAGTATCCCGGGGATTACAGACAATGAGCAGTTCTTC
TRBV2,once,TRBJ2-7,TRBD1,CASSEATGMYEQYF,TGTGCCAGCAGTGAAGCGACAGGGATGTACGAGCAGTACTTC
TRBV6-4,.,TRBJ2-1,.,CASSRQGGYNEQFF,TGTGCCAGCAGTCGTCAGGGGGGTTACAATGAGCAGTTCTTC
TRBV5-1,.,TRBJ2-3,.,CASSLGSTDTQYF,TGCGCCAGCAGCCTCGGGAGTACAGATACGCAGTATTTT
TRBV28,.,TRBJ2-4,.,CASSFINGWDIQYF,TGTGCCAGCAGTTTTATAAACGGGTGGGACATTCAGTACTTC
TRBV7-9,.,TRBJ1-5,.,CASSLFDQPQHF,TGTGCCAGCAGCCTTTTCGATCAGCCCCAGCATTTT
TRBV29-1,.,TRBJ2-5,TRBD1,CSARDRETQYF,TGCAGCGCCCGGGACAGGGAGACCCAGTACTTC
TRBV7-9,.,TRBJ1-6,TRBD1,CASSLVHQGAYNSPLHF,TGTGCCAGCAGCTTAGTCCATCAGGGGGCCTATAATTCACCCCTCCACTTT
TRBV24-1,.,TRBJ2-3,TRBD2,CATSDLKWTRVTWGPDTQYF,TGTGCCACCAGTGATTTGAAGTGGACTAGAGTGACCTGGGGACCAGATACGCAGTATTTT